The 9 T cell receptor beta chains given below trace back to one sample, sequenced in a study of T cells after posttransplantation cyclophosphamide. Cyclophosphamide on days +3 and +4 followed busulfan-fludarabine conditioning and a marrow graft. Sequencing used immunoSEQ multiplex PCR; TCRdb keeps in-frame clones, though not all of them. The sample includes under 8,500 clones, 82% of them seen just once. Sample: CD4+ T cells sorted from blood, taken approximately 1,200 days after allogeneic stem cell transplant with posttransplant cyclophosphamide. The source is a female patient in her thirties or forties who received an allogeneic stem cell transplant from a related donor, was CMV-positive, and had no GVHD. Part of the T cell pool may stem from the graft donor.

This sequence joins TRBV7-9 and TRBJ1-1, with D maybe TRBD1 (6 bases). Germline V lookup: CDR1 SEHNR, CDR2 FQNEAQ (reference sequence). Trimming left V 5 bases short and J 4 bases short, with 20 bases between. The CDR3 length is 16 residues. The CDR3 protein is CASSRKYWDTATEAFF. CDR3 DNA sequence: TGTGCCAGCAGCCGCAAATATTGGGACACGGCCACTGAAGCTTTCTTT.

The V call is TRBV11-2, the J call TRBJ2-5; D is uncertain. The CDR3 contains 14 residues. Trimming pared 0 bases from V and 7 bases from J, leaving 12 bases between. Per the germline V gene, CDR1 is SGHAT and CDR2 is FQNNGV. Written as DNA, the CDR3 is TGTGCCAGCAGCTTAGACAGAACCGATGGGACCCAGTACTTC. Translated: CASSLDRTDGTQYF.

This sequence joins TRBV2 and TRBJ2-7, with 9 bases that match TRBD2. This CDR3 is 13 amino acids long. Germline CDR1 is SNHLY and CDR2 is FYNNEI. Trimming took 4 bases from V and 6 from J; bases not matched to a gene: 4. The DNA of the CDR3 is TGTGCCAGCAGTGGGCGGGGGGGCGGCGAGCAGTACTTC. Residues: CASSGRGGGEQYF. Looking up the rest from reference TRBV2 and TRBJ2-7 gives the full variable domain: EPEVTQTPSHQVTQMGQEVILRCVPISNHLYFYWYRQILGQKVEFLVSFYNNEISEKSEIFDDQFSVERPDGSNFTLKIRSTKLEDSAMYFCASSGRGGGEQYFGPGTRLTVT.

The CDR3 reads CATQSGPEPPYEQYF. The CDR3 DNA is TGTGCCACTCAATCGGGTCCTGAACCCCCTTACGAGCAGTACTTC. The rearrangement uses TRBV19 and TRBJ2-7; D remains unclear. This CDR3 is 15 amino acids long. The V end lost 10 bases, the J end lost 4 bases, and 23 bases lay between the germline ends. Germline V gives CDR1 LNHDA, CDR2 SQIVND (reference sequence).

The chain recombines TRBV6-6 with TRBJ1-6; D call uncertain. This CDR3 has 13 amino acids. The V and J ends lost 10 bases and 7 bases respectively, with 14 bases between them. CDR1 and CDR2 from the germline V gene are MNHNY and SVGAGI (reference sequence). The DNA of the CDR3 is TGTGCCATCCTGGAGAGGATGAATTCACCCCTCCACTTT. This gives the protein CAILERMNSPLHF.

The chain links TRBV4-2 to TRBJ1-5; no reliable D call. Germline CDR1 reads LGHNA; CDR2 reads YNFKEQ. The CDR3 covers 14 residues. Trimming left V 0 bases short and J 1 base short, with 4 bases between. CDR3 nucleotide sequence: TGTGCCAGCAGCCAAGAACGGAGCAATCAGCCCCAGCATTTT. Translation: CASSQERSNQPQHF.

This chain uses TRBV2 with TRBJ2-5, with 7 bases lining up with TRBD2. V dropped 6 bases and J dropped 4; count of bases not matched to a gene: 8. Germline-derived CDR1 and CDR2 are SNHLY and FYNNEI. This CDR3 comprises 14 residues. The CDR3 is CASSLSGEGETQYF. Here the CDR3 DNA reads TGTGCCAGCAGCCTGAGCGGGGAAGGAGAGACCCAGTACTTC. Supplemented by reference TRBV2 and TRBJ2-5, the full variable domain reads EPEVTQTPSHQVTQMGQEVILRCVPISNHLYFYWYRQILGQKVEFLVSFYNNEISEKSEIFDDQFSVERPDGSNFTLKIRSTKLEDSAMYFCASSLSGEGETQYFGPGTRLLVL.

The chain carries TRBV6-5 and TRBJ1-2; 9 positions agree with TRBD1. This CDR3 contains 14 residues. With V trimmed by 4 bases and J by 6 bases, 6 bases remained unmatched. Germline loops: CDR1 MNHEY, CDR2 SVGAGI. The CDR3 is CASSSGRDRDGYTF. CDR3 DNA sequence: TGTGCCAGCAGTTCAGGGAGGGACAGGGATGGCTACACCTTC.

The chain couples TRBV4-1 to TRBJ2-7; 10 bases fit TRBD2. In germline, CDR1 is MGHRA, CDR2 YSYEKL. This CDR3 region has 18 residues. V was clipped by 0 bases and J by 3 bases; unmatched bases: 11. The CDR3: CASSQDLSPSGGYYEQYF. The CDR3 nucleotides are TGCGCCAGCAGCCAAGATTTATCGCCTAGCGGGGGATACTACGAGCAGTACTTC.